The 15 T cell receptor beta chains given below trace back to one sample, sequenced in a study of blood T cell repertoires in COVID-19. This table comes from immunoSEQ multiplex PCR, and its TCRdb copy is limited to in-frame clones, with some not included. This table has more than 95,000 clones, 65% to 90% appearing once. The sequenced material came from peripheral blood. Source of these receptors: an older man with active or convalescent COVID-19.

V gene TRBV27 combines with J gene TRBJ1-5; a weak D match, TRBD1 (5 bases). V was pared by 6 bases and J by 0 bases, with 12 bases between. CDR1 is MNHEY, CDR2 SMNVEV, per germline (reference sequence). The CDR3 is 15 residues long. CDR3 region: CASSRARHSNQPQHF. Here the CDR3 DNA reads TGTGCCAGCAGCAGGGCGAGGCATAGCAATCAGCCCCAGCATTTT.

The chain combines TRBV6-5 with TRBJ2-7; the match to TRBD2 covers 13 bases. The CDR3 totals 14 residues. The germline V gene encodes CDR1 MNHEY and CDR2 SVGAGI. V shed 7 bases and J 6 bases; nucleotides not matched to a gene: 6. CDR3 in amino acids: CASTRTSGRPEQYF. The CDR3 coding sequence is TGTGCCAGCACTCGGACTAGCGGGAGACCCGAGCAGTACTTC.

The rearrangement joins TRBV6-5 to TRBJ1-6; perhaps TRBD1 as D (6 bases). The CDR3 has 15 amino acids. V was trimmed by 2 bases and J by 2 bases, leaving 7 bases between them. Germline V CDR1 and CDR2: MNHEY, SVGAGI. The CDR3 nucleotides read TGTGCCAGCAGTTACGGACAGCCCTATAATTCACCCCTCCACTTT. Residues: CASSYGQPYNSPLHF.

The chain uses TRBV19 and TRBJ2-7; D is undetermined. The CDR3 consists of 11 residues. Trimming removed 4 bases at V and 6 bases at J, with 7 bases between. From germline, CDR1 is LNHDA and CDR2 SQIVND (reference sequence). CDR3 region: CASSTVGEQYF. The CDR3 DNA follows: TGTGCCAGTAGTACAGTTGGCGAGCAGTACTTC.

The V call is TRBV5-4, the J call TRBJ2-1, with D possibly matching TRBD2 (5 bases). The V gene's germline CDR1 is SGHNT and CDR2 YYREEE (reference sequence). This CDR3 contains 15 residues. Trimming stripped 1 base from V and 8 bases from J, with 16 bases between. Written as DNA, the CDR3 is TGTGCCAGCAGCTTGACGGGATCCAAATTCGATGAGCAGTTCTTC. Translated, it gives CASSLTGSKFDEQFF. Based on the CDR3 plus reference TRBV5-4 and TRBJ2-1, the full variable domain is ETGVTQSPTHLIKTRGQQVTLRCSSQSGHNTVSWYQQALGQGPQFIFQYYREEENGRGNFPPRFSGLQFPNYSSELNVNALELDDSALYLCASSLTGSKFDEQFFGPGTRLTVL.

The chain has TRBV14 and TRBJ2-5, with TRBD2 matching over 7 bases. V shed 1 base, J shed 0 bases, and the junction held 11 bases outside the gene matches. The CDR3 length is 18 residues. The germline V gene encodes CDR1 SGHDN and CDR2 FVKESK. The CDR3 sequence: CASSQVWGQGTNQETQYF. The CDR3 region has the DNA TGTGCCAGCAGCCAAGTTTGGGGTCAAGGGACTAACCAAGAGACCCAGTACTTC.

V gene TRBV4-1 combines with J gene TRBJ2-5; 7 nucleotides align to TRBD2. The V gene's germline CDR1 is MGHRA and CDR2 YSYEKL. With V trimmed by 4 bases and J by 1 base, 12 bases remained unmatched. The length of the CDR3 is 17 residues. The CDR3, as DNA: TGCGCCAGCAGCCCCCGGGCCTATAGCGGGCGCCAAGAGACCCAGTACTTC. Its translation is CASSPRAYSGRQETQYF.

The CDR3 DNA follows: TGTGCCAGCAGCCTAGGACAGGGGGCTGTTGGCTACACCTTC. Protein sequence: CASSLGQGAVGYTF. The chain uses TRBV5-4 and TRBJ1-2, with TRBD1 matching 11 bases. This CDR3 has 14 amino acids. V was pared by 4 bases and J by 7 bases, with 6 bases of the junction left unmatched. Germline CDR1 SGHNT, CDR2 YYREEE (reference sequence). Based on the CDR3 plus reference TRBV5-4 and TRBJ1-2, the full variable domain is ETGVTQSPTHLIKTRGQQVTLRCSSQSGHNTVSWYQQALGQGPQFIFQYYREEENGRGNFPPRFSGLQFPNYSSELNVNALELDDSALYLCASSLGQGAVGYTFGSGTRLTVV.

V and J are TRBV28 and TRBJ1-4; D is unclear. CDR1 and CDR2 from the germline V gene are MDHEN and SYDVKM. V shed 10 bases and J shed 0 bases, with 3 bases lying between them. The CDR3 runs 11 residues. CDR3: CAIATNEKLFF. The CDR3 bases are TGTGCCATAGCAACTAATGAAAAACTGTTTTTT. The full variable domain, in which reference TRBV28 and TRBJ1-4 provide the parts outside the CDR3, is DVKVTQSSRYLVKRTGEKVFLECVQDMDHENMFWYRQDPGLGLRLIYFSYDVKMKEKGDIPEGYSVSREKKERFSLILESASTNQTSMYLCAIATNEKLFFGSGTQLSVL.

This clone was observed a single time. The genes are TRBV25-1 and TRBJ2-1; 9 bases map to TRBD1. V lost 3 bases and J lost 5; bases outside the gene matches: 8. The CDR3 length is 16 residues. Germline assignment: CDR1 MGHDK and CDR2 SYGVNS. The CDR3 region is CASSDNRGRFHNEQFF. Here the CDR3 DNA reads TGTGCCAGCAGTGATAACAGGGGGCGATTTCACAATGAGCAGTTCTTC.

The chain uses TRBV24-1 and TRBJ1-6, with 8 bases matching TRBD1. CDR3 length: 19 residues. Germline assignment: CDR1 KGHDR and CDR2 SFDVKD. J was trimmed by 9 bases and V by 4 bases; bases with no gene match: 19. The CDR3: CATSEGRTGSSARVSPLHF. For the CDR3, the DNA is TGTGCCACCAGTGAGGGCAGGACAGGGAGTTCGGCGCGAGTTTCACCCCTCCACTTT.

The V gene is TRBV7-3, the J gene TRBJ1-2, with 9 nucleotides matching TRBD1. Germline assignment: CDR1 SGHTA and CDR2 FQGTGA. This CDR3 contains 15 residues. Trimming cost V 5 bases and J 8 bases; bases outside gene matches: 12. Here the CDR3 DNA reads TGTGCCAGCAGCCCGACAGGGGGGTCTGCTAACGGCTACACCTTC. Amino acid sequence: CASSPTGGSANGYTF.

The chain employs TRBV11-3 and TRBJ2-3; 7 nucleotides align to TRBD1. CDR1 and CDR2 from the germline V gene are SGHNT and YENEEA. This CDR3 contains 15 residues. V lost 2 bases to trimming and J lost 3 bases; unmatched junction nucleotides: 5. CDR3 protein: CASSLQGQRTDTQYF. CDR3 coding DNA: TGTGCCAGCAGCTTACAGGGACAGCGGACAGATACGCAGTATTTT.

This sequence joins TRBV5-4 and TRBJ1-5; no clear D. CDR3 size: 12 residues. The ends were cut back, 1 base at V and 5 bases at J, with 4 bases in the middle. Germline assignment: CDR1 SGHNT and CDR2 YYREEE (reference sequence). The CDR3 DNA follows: TGTGCCAGCAGCTTGCCGGATCAGCCCCAGCATTTT. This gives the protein CASSLPDQPQHF. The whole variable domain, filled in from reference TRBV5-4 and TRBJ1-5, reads ETGVTQSPTHLIKTRGQQVTLRCSSQSGHNTVSWYQQALGQGPQFIFQYYREEENGRGNFPPRFSGLQFPNYSSELNVNALELDDSALYLCASSLPDQPQHFGDGTRLSIL.

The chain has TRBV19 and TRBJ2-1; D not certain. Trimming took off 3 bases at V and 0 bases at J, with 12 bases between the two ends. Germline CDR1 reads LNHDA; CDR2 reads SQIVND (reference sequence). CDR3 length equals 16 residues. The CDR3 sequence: CASSMRRPISYNEQFF. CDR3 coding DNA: TGTGCCAGTAGTATGAGGAGACCGATCTCCTACAATGAGCAGTTCTTC.